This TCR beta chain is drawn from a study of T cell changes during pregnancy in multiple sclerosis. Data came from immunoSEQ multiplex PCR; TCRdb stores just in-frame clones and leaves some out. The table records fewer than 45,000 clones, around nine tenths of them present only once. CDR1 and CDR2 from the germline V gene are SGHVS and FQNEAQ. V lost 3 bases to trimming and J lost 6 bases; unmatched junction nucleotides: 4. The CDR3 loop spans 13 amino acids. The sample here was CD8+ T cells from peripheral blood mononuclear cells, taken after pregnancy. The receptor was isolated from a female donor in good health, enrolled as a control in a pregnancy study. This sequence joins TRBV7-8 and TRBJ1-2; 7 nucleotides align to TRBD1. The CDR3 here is CASSLETGHGYTF. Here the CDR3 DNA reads TGTGCCAGCAGCTTGGAGACAGGGCATGGCTACACCTTC.